This TCR beta chain was profiled in a study of T cells in women clearing cervical HPV infection. The overall study: Women with histologically confirmed HPV16-related CIN3 or worse, 2 with invasive cancer, served as cases. Blood came at first lesion visit for cases, post-clearance for controls. Study results and limitations: TRBV6-7 abundance was lower in cases than controls (around 0.1% versus 0.15%).

A word on this clone: The antigen is not known. The read finishes 3 residues shy of the CDR3 end, and the germline J gene is used to complete it.

CDR1 and CDR2 from the germline V gene are SGHRS and YFSETQ. The CDR3 has 16 amino acids. Average input was around 1,300 ng genomic DNA for immunoSEQ TCR beta CDR3 amplification. Data came from immunoSEQ multiplex PCR; TCRdb stores just in-frame clones and leaves some out. The sample data list roughly 38,000 clones. The V gene is TRBV5-1, the J gene TRBJ2-5; 7 bases agree with TRBD1. This TCR was sampled from a woman aged 18 to 69 with a cervical HPV16 infection that either progressed to CIN3+ or cleared (not recorded which). Sequencing was performed on blood buffy coat. CDR3 DNA (partial): TGCGCCAGCAGCTTGGGGGACAGTATCTACACAGATACC. This gives the protein CASSLGDSIYTDT. The full CDR3 sequence reads CASSLGDSIYTDTQYF. Combining the CDR3 with reference TRBV5-1 and TRBJ2-5 gives the whole variable domain KAGVTQTPRYLIKTRGQQVTLSCSPISGHRSVSWYQQTPGQGLQFLFEYFSETQRNKGNFPGRFSGRQFSNSRSEMNVSTLELGDSALYLCASSLGDSIYTDTQYFGPGTRLLVL.